The T cell receptor (beta chain) under discussion was sequenced for a study of blood T cell repertoires in COVID-19. The CDR3 is 13 residues long. Trimming removed 1 base at V and 7 bases at J, with 10 bases between. Germline loops: CDR1 SGHTA, CDR2 FQGNSA. Per the original data handling: Researchers report that nucleated cell counts were estimated from reference gene primer amplification. The protocol was immunoSEQ multiplex PCR, while the TCRdb copy is restricted to in-frame clones and leaves out a portion. The V and J calls and clone size come from that table; D and trimming were worked out from the DNA. The table lists about 670,000 clones, more than 80% of them singletons.

The receptor was derived from a woman younger than 35 with acute or convalescent COVID-19. Sequenced material: peripheral blood. The V gene is TRBV7-2, the J gene TRBJ1-2; TRBD1 might be the D (5 bases). CDR3 residues: CASSLEQAGGYTF. As DNA, the CDR3 is TGTGCCAGCAGCTTAGAACAGGCCGGTGGCTACACCTTC. The full variable domain, its missing parts supplied by reference TRBV7-2 and TRBJ1-2, is GAGVSQSPSNKVTEKGKDVELRCDPISGHTALYWYRQSLGQGLEFLIYFQGNSAPDKSGLPSDRFSAERTGGSVSTLTIQRTQQEDSAVYLCASSLEQAGGYTFGSGTRLTVV.